This TCR beta chain was found in a study of blood T cells in healthy people across ages. A sample-barcoded 5' primer and a J-beta primer mix were used in a second PCR of roughly 7 to 11 cycles. TCRdb analysed the 5' RACE reads with MiXCR anew, one entry per CDR3 protein. The data show hundreds of thousands of distinct CDR3 sequences, around 25% seen once. The CDR3 totals 15 residues. Germline values: CDR1 ENHRY, CDR2 SYGVKD. V lost 0 bases and J lost 3, with 9 bases in between. These same data were also listed under a study on T cells of mothers and their children.

Sequencing was performed on blood. V gene TRBV10-3 combines with J gene TRBJ2-1, with D possibly matching TRBD2 (5 bases). This TCR derives from a boy aged 10-17 years in good health. The CDR3: CAISESMGSYNEQFF. In nucleotides, the CDR3 is TGTGCCATCAGTGAGTCGATGGGGAGCTACAATGAGCAGTTCTTC.